This TCR beta chain was recorded in a study of T-cell memory formation after mild COVID-19. Per germline, CDR1 MGHRA and CDR2 YSYEKL. This CDR3 is 17 amino acids long. V lost 0 bases and J 3 bases, leaving 15 bases between the germline ends. This clonotype was seen a few times. TCRdb itself ran the 5' RACE reads through MiXCR, one entry per CDR3 protein. This sample has about 360,000 distinct CDR3 sequences, with under 15% found just once. The source of this sequence is a man younger than 30 who had mild COVID-19 (a few samples of this study predate the infection). Cell type and time point are not known. This chain links TRBV4-1 with TRBJ1-5; D may be TRBD1 (5 bases). Material for sequencing was PBMCs or a T cell subset sorted from them (not recorded which). The CDR3 DNA sequence: TGCGCCAGCAGCCAAGATGAACCCTACAGGTTCAATCAGCCCCAGCATTTT. This sequence encodes CASSQDEPYRFNQPQHF.